Following are 17 T cell receptor beta chains from one sample sequenced in a study of T cell responses to AZD1222 COVID-19 vaccine. This table comes from immunoSEQ multiplex PCR, and its TCRdb copy is limited to in-frame clones, with some not included. The sample carries approximately 150,000 clones, just under 95% recorded once. The sample consisted of peripheral blood, taken on day 0 of AZD1222 vaccination. The receptors were gathered from an adult in good health.

The chain joins TRBV14 to TRBJ1-1; D call uncertain. Germline V gives CDR1 SGHDN, CDR2 FVKESK. Trimming removed 4 bases at V and 7 bases at J, with 16 bases between. The CDR3 covers 14 residues. The DNA of the CDR3 is TGTGCCAGCAGCCGGACTCCCAACCTTCGTGAAGCTTTCTTT. Its translation: CASSRTPNLREAFF.

The gene calls are TRBV7-9 and TRBJ2-7, with D unclear. V shed 0 bases and J shed 2 bases, with 5 bases lying between them. The length of the CDR3 is 13 residues. CDR1 and CDR2 (germline): SEHNR, FQNEAQ (reference sequence). The CDR3 DNA sequence: TGTGCCAGCAGCTTAGCACCCACCTACGAGCAGTACTTC. Its protein is CASSLAPTYEQYF.

This chain connects TRBV6-1 to TRBJ1-2, with D unresolved. The V end lost 2 bases, the J end lost 5 bases, and 9 bases lay between the germline ends. CDR3 size: 13 residues. Germline loops: CDR1 MNHNS, CDR2 SASEGT. The DNA of the CDR3 is TGTGCCAGCAGTGAAAGGGCCACTTATGGCTACACCTTC. Amino acids: CASSERATYGYTF.

V usage is TRBV7-9 and J usage is TRBJ1-1, with TRBD1 matching over 7 bases. The CDR3 covers 15 residues. The ends lost 5 bases at V and 1 base at J; junction bases unmatched: 7. The germline CDR1 and CDR2 sequences are SEHNR and FQNEAQ (reference sequence). The CDR3 nucleotides are TGTGCCAGCAGCGCCCACAGGGGCCCGAACACTGAAGCTTTCTTT. Protein product: CASSAHRGPNTEAFF.

V usage is TRBV10-1 and J usage is TRBJ1-4, with a tentative D call TRBD1 (6 bases). The V gene lost 6 bases and the J gene lost 0 bases, with 11 bases spanning the gap. Germline V gene lookup returns CDR1 WNHNN and CDR2 SYGVQD (reference sequence). This CDR3 spans 15 amino acids. The CDR3 coding sequence is TGCGCCAGCAGCCAAGGGGGTTCAACTAATGAAAAACTGTTTTTT. Translating gives CASSQGGSTNEKLFF.

This rearrangement joins TRBV7-9 to TRBJ2-1; D gene uncertain. CDR3 size: 13 residues. Germline CDR1 and CDR2: SEHNR and FQNEAQ (reference sequence). Trimming shortened V by 2 bases and J by 5 bases, and 7 bases separated the two germline ends. The CDR3 sequence is CASSLSLDNEQFF. CDR3 in DNA: TGTGCCAGCAGCTTATCTCTGGACAATGAGCAGTTCTTC.

The chain links TRBV6-5 to TRBJ2-1, with D tentatively TRBD1 (6 bases). The CDR3 sequence is 13 residues long. V was pared by 6 bases and J by 7 bases, with 13 bases between. Looked up from germline, CDR1 is MNHEY and CDR2 is SVGAGI. The CDR3 here is CASRYPTGNEQFF. CDR3 bases: TGTGCCAGCAGGTATCCCACAGGGAATGAGCAGTTCTTC.

The rearrangement links TRBV4-1 to TRBJ2-2, with D unclear. Per the germline V gene, CDR1 is MGHRA and CDR2 is YSYEKL. Trimming left V 1 base short and J 7 bases short, with 7 bases between. This CDR3 is 13 amino acids long. CDR3 DNA: TGCGCCAGCAGCCAAGGTCCGGGCGGGGAGCTGTTTTTT. Its protein is CASSQGPGGELFF.

The V call is TRBV5-6, the J call TRBJ2-5; tentatively, D is TRBD2 (5 bases). The germline V gene encodes CDR1 SGHDT and CDR2 YYEEEE. This CDR3 has 14 residues. The germline V and J ends were trimmed by 4 bases and 5 bases, with 15 bases remaining between them. For the CDR3, the DNA is TGTGCCAGCAGCCACCGTGGGAGTTCCGAGACCCAGTACTTC. This encodes CASSHRGSSETQYF.

The J gene is TRBJ1-1, the V gene TRBV6-4, with a tentative D call TRBD1 (5 bases). V shed 2 bases and J shed 4 bases, with 8 bases lying between them. The CDR3 length is 13 residues. Germline CDR1 is MRHNA and CDR2 is SNTAGT. The CDR3 DNA sequence: TGTGCCAGCAGTGACGGGGGGAGCACTGAAGCTTTCTTT. Its protein product is CASSDGGSTEAFF.

The chain joins TRBV7-2 to TRBJ1-4; D is possibly TRBD1 (6 bases). The V end was cut by 3 bases, the J end by 0 bases, with 8 bases between. Per germline, CDR1 SGHTA and CDR2 FQGNSA. CDR3 length equals 15 residues. This CDR3 reads CASSLTGPTNEKLFF. The CDR3 DNA reads as TGTGCCAGCAGCTTGACAGGACCAACTAATGAAAAACTGTTTTTT.

The V and J genes are TRBV6-5 and TRBJ1-2; D is unclear. CDR3 length equals 13 residues. Germline V CDR1 and CDR2: MNHEY, SVGAGI. The V gene lost 2 bases and the J gene lost 2 bases, with 6 bases spanning the gap. Here the CDR3 reads CASSYMGNYGYTF. DNA for the CDR3: TGTGCCAGCAGTTACATGGGAAACTATGGCTACACCTTC.

The chain combines TRBV25-1 with TRBJ1-6; no reliable D call. The germline V and J ends were trimmed by 8 bases and 0 bases, with 5 bases remaining between them. The CDR3 sequence is 13 residues long. Germline loops: CDR1 MGHDK, CDR2 SYGVNS. The CDR3 sequence: CASRASYNSPLHF. DNA for the CDR3: TGTGCCAGCCGCGCCTCCTATAATTCACCCCTCCACTTT.

The CDR3 is CASSVSVDNSPLHF. CDR3 coding DNA: TGTGCCAGCAGCGTATCAGTAGATAATTCACCCCTCCACTTT. The V call is TRBV9, the J call TRBJ1-6, with unresolved D. The CDR3 has 14 amino acids. The V end was cut by 1 base, the J end by 5 bases, with 7 bases between. The germline V gene encodes CDR1 SGDLS and CDR2 YYNGEE.

This rearrangement joins TRBV6-5 to TRBJ2-7; D remains ambiguous. V gave up 2 bases and J gave up 2 bases, with 13 bases separating them. Germline assignment: CDR1 MNHEY and CDR2 SVGAGI. The CDR3 is 15 residues long. The CDR3 loop reads CASSYEGGYAYEQYF. In DNA form, the CDR3 reads TGTGCCAGCAGTTACGAAGGCGGATATGCCTACGAGCAGTACTTC.

The chain carries TRBV19 and TRBJ2-3, with TRBD1 matching over 7 bases. The CDR3 covers 14 residues. J was trimmed by 2 bases and V by 7 bases; bases with no gene match: 6. CDR1 is LNHDA, CDR2 SQIVND, per germline (reference sequence). The CDR3 protein is CASKTGALTDTQYF. In nucleotides, the CDR3 is TGTGCCAGTAAAACAGGGGCCCTCACAGATACGCAGTATTTT.

The chain uses TRBV6-5 and TRBJ2-6; a weak D match, TRBD1 (5 bases). The CDR3 covers 15 residues. CDR1 is MNHEY, CDR2 SVGAGI, per germline. V was clipped by 2 bases and J by 2 bases, with 7 bases between them. The CDR3 nucleotides read TGTGCCAGCAGTTACCAAGGGGCTGGGGCCAACGTCCTGACTTTC. This encodes CASSYQGAGANVLTF.